This T cell receptor beta chain was identified in a study of T-cell reconstitution after alpha-beta-depleted transplantation in children. This clonotype was recorded many times. Trimming removed 2 bases at V and 2 bases at J, with 7 bases between. The CDR3 runs to 13 residues. The germline gives CDR1 SGHDT, CDR2 YYEEEE. The library targeted TCRbeta and was prepared with unique molecular identifiers. Each CDR3 protein gets one entry after TCRdb re-called the PCR reads with MiXCR. The sample yields approximately 420,000 distinct CDR3 sequences, roughly a tenth seen once. This clonotype originated in a human donor who donated a stem cell graft to a child with acute myeloid leukemia. Sequencing was performed on PBMCs from the stem cell graft donor, taken from the stem cell graft. This chain connects TRBV5-6 to TRBJ2-5; weak D call: TRBD2 (5 bases). The CDR3 here is CASSFSAQETQYF. The CDR3 DNA reads TGTGCCAGCAGCTTTAGCGCACAAGAGACCCAGTACTTC. Based on the CDR3 plus reference TRBV5-6 and TRBJ2-5, the full variable domain is DAGVTQSPTHLIKTRGQQVTLRCSPKSGHDTVSWYQQALGQGPQFIFQYYEEEERQRGNFPDRFSGHQFPNYSSELNVNALLLGDSALYLCASSFSAQETQYFGPGTRLLVL.